This TCR beta chain was sequenced during a study of human T cells and chemical hapten exposure. Overall study context: Among samples, TCR yields varied mainly because of small differences in pooled library volume. Findings and limits, study-wide: Sensitizing with DPC caused no change in TCRs above 1 in 1000 frequency.

Concerning this clonotype: Its matching antigen is unknown.

TCRdb independently ran MiXCR on the RACE reads; one entry per CDR3 protein. The sample includes over 85,000 distinct CDR3 sequences, about 8.6% seen only once; the top ten take about 3%. Time point described: healthy volunteer bleed at 2 weeks. Whole blood that had not been fractionated was the source of extracted total RNA. Germline loops: CDR1 LGHDT, CDR2 YNNKEL (reference sequence). Trimming stripped 2 bases from V and 3 bases from J, with 6 bases between. The CDR3 length is 13 residues. Specimen: whole blood. This TCR derives from a female donor in good health. Some clones in this sample may be carry-over from other donors' samples. The chain uses TRBV3-1 and TRBJ2-3; possible D gene TRBD2, 5 bases. The CDR3 is CASSQRETDTQYF. In nucleotides, the CDR3 is TGTGCCAGCAGCCAAAGGGAGACAGATACGCAGTATTTT.